The 20 T cell receptor beta chains below were found in one sample sequenced in a study of CD8 T cells in ankylosing spondylitis. General study findings and limits: Roughly eight highly homologous variants formed a TCR beta motif that appeared characteristic of ankylosing spondylitis blood.

From the 5' RACE reads, TCRdb called clonotypes with MiXCR, one entry per CDR3 protein. The sample contains some 840,000 distinct CDR3 sequences, over 9.5% of which appear only once. These receptors are not linked to any known antigen. The sample comprised blood, either unsorted or a sorted T cell fraction (not recorded which). Receptors were obtained from a male donor with ankylosing spondylitis.

This clonotype was counted ten times or more. CDR3 sequence: CASSPGTGRNEQFF. The CDR3 DNA reads as TGTGCCAGCAGCCCCGGGACAGGGCGCAATGAGCAGTTCTTC. The chain is built from TRBV7-2 and TRBJ2-1; 9 positions agree with TRBD1. Germline CDR1 is SGHTA and CDR2 is FQGNSA. Trimming took 5 bases from V and 6 from J; bases not matched to a gene: 5. The CDR3 spans 14 residues.

Many counts were recorded for this clonotype. This sequence joins TRBV7-2 and TRBJ1-5, with 7 bases identical to TRBD1. After removal of 5 bases from V and 5 bases from J, the junction contained 12 bases not matched to a gene. The CDR3 runs 16 residues. Germline V gene lookup returns CDR1 SGHTA and CDR2 FQGNSA. The CDR3 reads CASSRYGTAPHQPQHF. CDR3 coding DNA: TGTGCCAGCAGCCGGTATGGGACAGCTCCTCATCAGCCCCAGCATTTT.

The chain is built from TRBV4-1 and TRBJ2-7; the match to TRBD2 covers 10 bases. CDR3 length: 15 residues. The germline gives CDR1 MGHRA, CDR2 YSYEKL. With 2 bases clipped from V and 1 base from J, the junction kept 2 bases outside the gene matches. CDR3 loop: CASSQPTSGSYEQYF. The CDR3 DNA is TGCGCCAGCAGCCAACCGACTAGCGGGTCCTACGAGCAGTACTTC.

This clonotype has at least ten counts. This chain uses TRBV29-1 with TRBJ2-7; D possibly corresponds to TRBD2 (6 bases). Between the trimmed V and J ends, which lost 1 base and 0 bases, there was a span of 16 bases. CDR1 and CDR2 (germline): SQVTM, ANQGSEA. The CDR3 extends over 16 amino acids. CDR3 bases: TGCAGCGTTGAAGCTCCTCACACGGGACTCTCCTACGAGCAGTACTTC. Amino acids: CSVEAPHTGLSYEQYF.

This clonotype was counted between two and nine times. CDR3 DNA: TGTGCCAGCAGCTTAGTCGGGACTAGCCGCCCTTACGAGCAGTACTTC. It encodes CASSLVGTSRPYEQYF. This sequence joins TRBV7-8 and TRBJ2-7, with TRBD2 matching 9 bases. Losses at the gene ends were 1 base for V and 4 bases for J; bases not matched to a gene: 8. Germline values: CDR1 SGHVS, CDR2 FQNEAQ. The CDR3 length is 16 residues.

The CDR3 DNA reads as TGCAGCCCGCTGGAGGGAGGGCCCCAAGAGACCCAGTACTTC. This gives the protein CSPLEGGPQETQYF. The rearrangement uses TRBV20-1 and TRBJ2-5; 7 bases agree with TRBD2. This CDR3 has 14 residues. Germline V CDR1 and CDR2: DFQATT, SNEGSKA (reference sequence).

The chain uses TRBV5-1 and TRBJ2-1; 9 bases are a match to TRBD2. The CDR3 length is 15 residues. CDR1 SGHRS and CDR2 YFSETQ come from the germline V gene. V dropped 1 base and J dropped 7; count of bases not matched to a gene: 6. CDR3 loop: CASSLTSGFINEQFF. In nucleotides, the CDR3 is TGCGCCAGCAGCTTGACTAGCGGGTTTATAAATGAGCAGTTCTTC.

This rearrangement joins TRBV7-2 to TRBJ2-7; no definite D call. Deletions cut 3 bases from V and 3 bases from J, with 9 bases between. This CDR3 spans 13 amino acids. The germline gives CDR1 SGHTA, CDR2 FQGNSA. The CDR3 DNA reads TGTGCCAGCAGCTTTAGCCACTTCTACGAGCAGTACTTC. Its translation: CASSFSHFYEQYF.

This clonotype was picked up a small number of times. This chain connects TRBV24-1 to TRBJ2-6; D remains ambiguous. CDR1 and CDR2 from the germline V gene are KGHDR and SFDVKD. The CDR3 extends over 16 amino acids. Trimming shortened V by 3 bases and J by 3 bases, and 11 bases separated the two germline ends. CDR3 in DNA: TGTGCCACCAGTGATGCCCGGCCAGTTGGGGCCAACGTCCTGACTTTC. This sequence encodes CATSDARPVGANVLTF.

This clonotype was seen a handful of times. V is TRBV28 and J is TRBJ2-7; D call uncertain. The CDR3 has 14 residues. Per germline, CDR1 MDHEN and CDR2 SYDVKM. V shed 1 base and J shed 2 bases, with 9 bases lying between them. CDR3 DNA: TGTGCCAGCAGTTTATCCCTGCCTCCCTACGAGCAGTACTTC. It is translated as CASSLSLPPYEQYF.

V and J are TRBV4-3 and TRBJ1-4; 7 bases map to TRBD1. V dropped 1 base and J dropped 4; count of bases not matched to a gene: 3. Germline CDR1 and CDR2: LGHNA and YSLEER. The length of the CDR3 is 15 residues. This chain's CDR3 is CASSQGGQDNEKLFF. The CDR3 bases are TGCGCCAGCAGCCAAGGCGGACAGGATAATGAAAAACTGTTTTTT.

The chain links TRBV7-9 to TRBJ1-3; 10 bases align to TRBD1. In germline, CDR1 is SEHNR, CDR2 FQNEAQ (reference sequence). This CDR3 region has 16 residues. The V gene end was trimmed by 6 bases and the J gene end by 4 bases; junction bases not matched to a gene: 9. CDR3 amino acids: CASRPTDRGQGNTIYF. For the CDR3, the DNA is TGTGCCAGCAGACCTACCGACAGGGGGCAAGGAAACACCATATATTTT.

This clonotype was seen a handful of times. This chain joins TRBV20-1 and TRBJ2-5, with TRBD2 identical over 10 bases. CDR1 is DFQATT and CDR2 is SNEGSKA in the germline V gene (reference sequence). The V and J ends lost 4 bases and 2 bases, in that order; junction bases with no gene match: 4. The CDR3 consists of 14 residues. CDR3 coding DNA: TGCAGTGCTACGGGTAGCGGGGGGCAAGAGACCCAGTACTTC. Translated: CSATGSGGQETQYF.

This chain uses TRBV5-6 with TRBJ2-1, with D unclear. Germline CDR1 reads SGHDT; CDR2 reads YYEEEE. The CDR3 is 15 residues long. The ends were cut back, 0 bases at V and 3 bases at J, with 10 bases in the middle. The CDR3 DNA follows: TGTGCCAGCAGCTTGGTTAGTAGGGACTACAATGAGCAGTTCTTC. Translating it yields CASSLVSRDYNEQFF.

The V and J genes are TRBV20-1 and TRBJ2-7; D is ambiguous. V lost 3 bases, J lost 3 bases, and 9 bases lay in between. Germline V gene data show CDR1 as DFQATT and CDR2 as SNEGSKA (reference sequence). The length of the CDR3 is 12 residues. The CDR3 nucleotides are TGCAGTGCTAGTGAGGAAATCTACGAGCAGTACTTC. Protein sequence: CSASEEIYEQYF.

In this sample, this clonotype turned up a few times. The chain recombines TRBV6-1 with TRBJ1-2; no clear D gene. CDR1 and CDR2 (germline): MNHNS, SASEGT. Trimming cost V 8 bases and J 5 bases, with 15 bases left between them. The CDR3 runs 13 residues. The CDR3 reads CASHGALNYGYTF. In nucleotides, the CDR3 is TGTGCCAGCCACGGCGCCCTGAATTATGGCTACACCTTC.

V and J are TRBV20-1 and TRBJ1-2; TRBD1 might be the D (6 bases). Trimming cost V 0 bases and J 8 bases, with 13 bases left between them. This CDR3 contains 13 residues. In germline, CDR1 is DFQATT, CDR2 SNEGSKA (reference sequence). CDR3 sequence reads: CSARESGGRGYTF. Written as DNA, the CDR3 is TGCAGTGCTAGAGAATCGGGGGGCAGAGGCTACACCTTC.

The table lists this clonotype with a few counts. CDR3 sequence: CSARDTGSTDTQYF. The CDR3 DNA reads TGCAGTGCTAGAGATACAGGGAGCACAGATACGCAGTATTTT. The V call is TRBV20-1, the J call TRBJ2-3; a weak D match, TRBD1 (6 bases). The CDR3 has 14 amino acids. Between the trimmed V and J ends, which lost 0 bases and 0 bases, there was a span of 7 bases. Germline V lookup: CDR1 DFQATT, CDR2 SNEGSKA (reference sequence).

This clonotype was counted a few times. V is TRBV5-4 and J is TRBJ2-6; D is uncertain. Germline values: CDR1 SGHNT, CDR2 YYREEE (reference sequence). The length of the CDR3 is 16 residues. V lost 4 bases and J 0 bases, leaving 11 bases between the germline ends. CDR3: CASSPNRRSGANVLTF. CDR3 DNA: TGTGCCAGCAGCCCCAACCGCCGCTCTGGGGCCAACGTCCTGACTTTC.

This chain uses TRBV6-2 or TRBV6-3 with TRBJ2-3; the D gene is possibly TRBD1 (6 bases). The CDR3 spans 13 residues. CDR1 and CDR2 from the germline V gene are MNHEY and SVGEGT. With 8 bases removed from V and 1 base from J, the gap between germline ends came to 10 bases. The CDR3 nucleotides are TGTGCCAGCCTTTACAGGGGCACAGATACGCAGTATTTT. Translating gives CASLYRGTDTQYF.